Sequencing of this T cell receptor beta chain was carried out in a study of blood T cell repertoires in COVID-19. Study overall: Sites in the United States, Italy and Spain provided acute and convalescent COVID-19 samples. T cells, B-cell-depleted T cells, or PBMCs provided the cDNA or gDNA that served as material.

Seattle participants joined during active infection and were tracked over time. Trimming stripped 7 bases from V and 6 bases from J, with 12 bases between. This CDR3 comprises 13 residues. From germline, CDR1 is LGHNT and CDR2 FRNRAP. Original processing methods: Using reference gene primer amplification, nucleated cell counts were estimated. This table comes from immunoSEQ multiplex PCR, and its TCRdb copy is limited to in-frame clones, with some not included. V and J calls and clone size are as listed in that table; D and trimming were resolved from the DNA. This sample has 250,000 or so clones, with around 90% found just once. This clone came up a few times.

Sequencing was carried out using peripheral blood. The rearrangement joins TRBV12-5 to TRBJ2-2; the D gene is possibly TRBD1 (5 bases). This TCR derives from a woman in her sixties with COVID-19, enrolled during active disease. The CDR3 DNA sequence: TGTGCTAGTGCCCCGCAGGGTCCCGGGGAGCTGTTTTTT. Amino acid sequence: CASAPQGPGELFF. Full variable domain (outside the CDR3, taken from reference TRBV12-5 and TRBJ2-2): DARVTQTPRHKVTEMGQEVTMRCQPILGHNTVFWYRQTMMQGLELLAYFRNRAPLDDSGMPKDRFSAEMPDATLATLKIQPSEPRDSAVYFCASAPQGPGELFFGEGSRLTVL.